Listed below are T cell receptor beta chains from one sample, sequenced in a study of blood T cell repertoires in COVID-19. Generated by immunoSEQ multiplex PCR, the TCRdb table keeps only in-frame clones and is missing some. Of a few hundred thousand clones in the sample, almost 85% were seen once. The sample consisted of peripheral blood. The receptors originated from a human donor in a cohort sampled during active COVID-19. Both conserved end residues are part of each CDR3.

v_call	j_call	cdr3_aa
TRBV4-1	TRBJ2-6	CASSLTSMTSGGSGANVLTF
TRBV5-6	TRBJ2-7	CASSLAAGREQYF
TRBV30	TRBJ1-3	CAWSPTGGNTIYF
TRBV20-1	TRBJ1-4	CSASKGRNEKLFF
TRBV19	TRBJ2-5	CASSPTGGKTQYF
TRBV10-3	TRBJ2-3	CAISESGADTQYF
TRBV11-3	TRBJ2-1	CASSPSGFYNEQFF
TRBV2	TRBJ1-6	CASSQGRARYNSPLHF
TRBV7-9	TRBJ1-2	CASNQQGNYGYTF
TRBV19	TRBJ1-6	CASSSTGDNSPLHF
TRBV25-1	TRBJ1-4	CASSVRDSRTNEKLFF
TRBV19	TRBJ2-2	CASSIPSGGELFF
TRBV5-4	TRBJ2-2	CASSRPLTGGSAELFF
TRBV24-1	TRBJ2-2	CATSDFPPGQGTGELFF